This T cell receptor (beta chain) stems from a study of blood T cell repertoires in COVID-19. Across the whole study: Acute-phase and convalescent COVID-19 samples originated in the United States, Italy and Spain. Sources were T cells, B-cell-depleted T cells, or PBMCs; the material itself was cDNA or gDNA.

In the study's own analysis: Using reference gene primer amplification, nucleated cell counts were estimated. Clones were sequenced by immunoSEQ multiplex PCR, and TCRdb holds only the in-frame ones, with some missing. Clone size and V and J calls were adopted from that table, with D and trimming inferred from the DNA. The table has about 120,000 clones, 87% seen once; the top ten hold 25% to 30%. The V end lost 5 bases, the J end lost 0 bases, and 11 bases lay between the germline ends. The CDR3 covers 16 residues. Germline V CDR1 and CDR2: LNHDA, SQIVND (reference sequence). What was sequenced was peripheral blood. This sequence joins TRBV19 and TRBJ1-6, with D maybe TRBD1 (6 bases). This sequence was found in an older woman with acute or convalescent COVID-19. CDR3 in amino acids: CASSVTGSSYNSPLHF. CDR3 nucleotide sequence: TGTGCCAGTAGTGTGACAGGAAGCTCCTATAATTCACCCCTCCACTTT.